This T cell receptor beta chain derives from a study of blood T cell repertoires in COVID-19. TCRdb's copy holds only in-frame clones and misses some; the assay was immunoSEQ multiplex PCR. The data contain about 200,000 clones, less than 90% of them singletons. Germline trimming cut 4 bases from V and 5 bases from J; bases unmatched to any gene: 10. This CDR3 comprises 15 residues. Germline V lookup: CDR1 SGHTA, CDR2 FQGNSA. Sequencing was performed on peripheral blood. The chain is built from TRBV7-2 and TRBJ2-5, with 7 nucleotides matching TRBD1. This sequence was found in a man aged 35-49 years with acute or convalescent COVID-19. The CDR3 DNA follows: TGTGCCAGCAGCTCGAACAGGGGTTCGAGTGAGACCCAGTACTTC. Encoded protein: CASSSNRGSSETQYF.